One and the same sample provided the 10 T cell receptor beta chains below, sequenced in a study of blood T cells in healthy people across ages. A J-beta primer mix and a sample-barcoded 5' primer were used in a second PCR of about 6 to 12 cycles. TCRdb independently ran MiXCR on the 5' RACE reads; one entry per CDR3 protein. There are around 1,000,000 distinct CDR3 sequences in the sample; 35% to 40% occur only once, and about an eighth lies in the top ten. The specimen sequenced was blood. Receptors originate from a man aged 18 to 29 in good health.

The chain combines TRBV6-6 with TRBJ2-3; 7 nucleotides line up with TRBD2. The CDR3 runs to 15 residues. After removal of 0 bases from V and 4 bases from J, the junction contained 4 bases not matched to a gene. The germline CDR1 and CDR2 sequences are MNHNY and SVGAGI (reference sequence). The CDR3 protein is CASSYSGGVADTQYF. CDR3 bases: TGTGCCAGCAGTTACTCGGGGGGGGTAGCAGATACGCAGTATTTT.

Note on this clonotype: A read error is possible here, since a much larger clone lies one base away. J is TRBJ2-1 and V is TRBV7-2; 7 positions agree with TRBD1. The CDR3 is 16 residues long. Germline V gene lookup returns CDR1 SGHTA and CDR2 FQGNSA. The CDR3 is CASSLYRDSSHNEQFF. The CDR3 coding sequence is TGTGCCAGCAGCCTGTATCGGGACAGCTCCCACAATGAGCAGTTCTTC.

This clonotype was detected only a few times. This rearrangement joins TRBV29-1 to TRBJ1-1; D unresolved. The CDR3 is made up of 13 amino acids. The ends were cut back, 6 bases at V and 2 bases at J, with 13 bases in the middle. The germline gives CDR1 SQVTM, CDR2 ANQGSEA. This CDR3 is CSVADTVNTEAFF. In nucleotides, the CDR3 is TGCAGCGTCGCCGACACAGTCAACACTGAAGCTTTCTTT.

Only a few counts were recorded for this clonotype. V gene TRBV7-9 combines with J gene TRBJ1-2; D remains unclear. The CDR3 has 11 residues. Germline values: CDR1 SEHNR, CDR2 FQNEAQ (reference sequence). Trimming cost V 1 base and J 10 bases, with 7 bases left between them. The CDR3 here is CASSLEFDYTF. For the CDR3, the DNA is TGTGCCAGCAGCTTAGAGTTTGACTACACCTTC.

This clonotype was found a few times. The chain joins TRBV20-1 to TRBJ2-3; 8 bases line up with TRBD2. The germline V gene has CDR1 DFQATT and CDR2 SNEGSKA (reference sequence). With 3 bases clipped from V and 3 bases from J, the junction kept 11 bases outside the gene matches. This CDR3 contains 16 residues. The CDR3 DNA follows: TGCAGTGCTAGTCCCTCGTGGCGGGGGGAGACAGATACGCAGTATTTT. This gives the protein CSASPSWRGETDTQYF.

V gene TRBV20-1 combines with J gene TRBJ1-5, with a tentative D call TRBD1 (6 bases). There are 16 residues in the CDR3. Per germline, CDR1 DFQATT and CDR2 SNEGSKA (reference sequence). Trimming pared 0 bases from V and 2 bases from J, leaving 14 bases between. The DNA of the CDR3 is TGCAGTGCTAGAGAGCCCGGGGGGCTCGGCAATCAGCCCCAGCATTTT. It encodes CSAREPGGLGNQPQHF.

In its sample, this clonotype was seen many times. The chain carries TRBV28 and TRBJ2-1, with TRBD1 matching over 7 bases. Looked up from germline, CDR1 is MDHEN and CDR2 is SYDVKM. This CDR3 spans 13 amino acids. With V trimmed by 2 bases and J by 6 bases, 1 base remained unmatched. The CDR3 here is CASSLDRVNEQFF. The CDR3 DNA is TGTGCCAGCAGTTTAGACAGGGTCAATGAGCAGTTCTTC.

This clonotype was counted a few times. J is TRBJ2-1 and V is TRBV27; TRBD1 or TRBD2 may be the D gene (6 bases each). Germline loops: CDR1 MNHEY, CDR2 SMNVEV (reference sequence). Trimming shortened V by 5 bases and J by 9 bases, and 17 bases separated the two germline ends. CDR3 size: 14 residues. The DNA of the CDR3 is TGTGCCAGCAGTCCATCCGTCGGGGGCGGTGAGCAGTTCTTC. Protein: CASSPSVGGGEQFF.

The J gene is TRBJ2-3, the V gene TRBV12-3 or TRBV12-4; the match to TRBD2 covers 12 bases. The trim removed 5 bases at V and 6 bases at J, leaving 9 bases unmatched. This CDR3 spans 16 amino acids. In DNA, the CDR3 is TGTGCCAGCAGTCTTAGGACTAGCGGGGCGACGGATACGCAGTATTTT. This encodes CASSLRTSGATDTQYF.

The chain is built from TRBV12-3 or TRBV12-4 and TRBJ1-1; 10 bases are shared with TRBD1. CDR3 length equals 16 residues. V was clipped by 3 bases and J by 1 base; unmatched bases: 5. The CDR3 DNA reads TGTGCCAGCAGTTTGAGACAGGGGGCGCGGAACACTGAAGCTTTCTTT. Translation gives CASSLRQGARNTEAFF.